Each of the 9 T cell receptor beta chains below was sequenced from the same sample in a study of hypomethylating agent response in myelodysplastic syndrome. Some clones are missing from TCRdb's copy, which holds only in-frame ones; the method was immunoSEQ multiplex PCR. Among several thousand clones listed, about 85% were seen once. Sequencing was performed on bone marrow, taken before or after starting hypomethylating agent treatment for myelodysplastic syndrome (not recorded which). These receptors were obtained from a human donor with myelodysplastic syndrome.

This sequence joins TRBV10-3 and TRBJ1-2; maybe TRBD1 (6 bases). The germline CDR1 and CDR2 sequences are ENHRY and SYGVKD. Between the trimmed V and J ends, which lost 3 bases and 2 bases, there was a span of 7 bases. The CDR3 consists of 13 residues. CDR3 in DNA: TGTGCCATCAGTGATACAGGGAACTATGGCTACACCTTC. This encodes CAISDTGNYGYTF.

The V and J genes are TRBV11-2 and TRBJ2-7; D not resolved. V lost 2 bases to trimming and J lost 1 base, with 12 bases between them. The CDR3 has 15 residues. Per germline, CDR1 SGHAT and CDR2 FQNNGV. CDR3 region: CASSLRAYGSYEQYF. DNA of the CDR3: TGTGCCAGCAGCTTACGGGCCTACGGATCCTACGAGCAGTACTTC.

This clone came up once. The genes are TRBV6-6 and TRBJ2-7; 8 bases are a match to TRBD2. The V segment lost 2 bases and the J segment 0 bases; nucleotides outside the gene matches: 6. CDR1 and CDR2 (germline): MNHNY, SVGAGI (reference sequence). The CDR3 sequence is 16 residues long. CDR3 in amino acids: CASSYIPSGSSYEQYF. CDR3 DNA: TGTGCCAGCAGTTACATCCCCAGCGGGAGCTCCTACGAGCAGTACTTC.

The chain employs TRBV29-1 and TRBJ1-1; D unresolved. The V gene lost 6 bases and the J gene lost 0 bases, with 5 bases spanning the gap. There are 11 residues in the CDR3. Looked up from germline, CDR1 is SQVTM and CDR2 is ANQGSEA. The CDR3 spells CSVVLNTEAFF. The CDR3 DNA reads TGCAGCGTGGTGCTGAACACTGAAGCTTTCTTT.

The gene calls are TRBV30 and TRBJ1-6, with D tentatively TRBD1 (5 bases). The V and J ends lost 1 base and 9 bases respectively, with 13 bases between them. CDR1 is GTSNPN and CDR2 is SVGIG in the germline V gene (reference sequence). The CDR3 is made up of 14 amino acids. The CDR3 bases are TGTGCCTGGAGTGCGGGAGGGGACGCTTCACCCCTCCACTTT. It specifies CAWSAGGDASPLHF.

The gene calls are TRBV15 and TRBJ2-2; 14 nucleotides match TRBD2. V lost 5 bases and J lost 4; bases outside the gene matches: 6. The germline CDR1 and CDR2 sequences are LNHNV and YYDKDF (reference sequence). This CDR3 has 17 amino acids. CDR3 bases: TGTGCCACCAGCCCGGGACTAGCGGGGGTACGCACCGGGGAGCTGTTTTTT. It is translated as CATSPGLAGVRTGELFF.

This chain connects TRBV19 to TRBJ1-4, with unresolved D. The CDR3 totals 17 residues. V lost 7 bases and J lost 0, with 18 bases in between. Germline values: CDR1 LNHDA, CDR2 SQIVND (reference sequence). CDR3 nucleotide sequence: TGTGCCAGTACCAGAACTTCGACCCTTGCAACTAATGAAAAACTGTTTTTT. Its translation: CASTRTSTLATNEKLFF.

This sequence joins TRBV5-6 and TRBJ1-2; perhaps TRBD1 as D (6 bases). V lost 4 bases and J 4 bases, leaving 11 bases between the germline ends. The CDR3 extends over 13 amino acids. CDR1 is SGHDT and CDR2 is YYEEEE in the germline V gene. The CDR3 is CASSPGTIYGYTF. CDR3 nucleotides: TGTGCCAGCAGCCCCGGGACAATCTATGGCTACACCTTC.

The DNA of the CDR3 is TGTGCCAGTAGATCGGACTGGACCGGGGAGCTGTTTTTT. Protein: CASRSDWTGELFF. The chain links TRBV19 to TRBJ2-2, with D possibly being TRBD2 (5 bases). Germline assignment: CDR1 LNHDA and CDR2 SQIVND (reference sequence). V lost 6 bases and J 5 bases, leaving 10 bases between the germline ends. This CDR3 has 13 residues.